This passage covers 4 T cell receptor beta chains from one sample sequenced in a study of early T cells in non-severe SARS-CoV-2 infection. In TCRdb, the 5' RACE reads were re-called with MiXCR into one record per CDR3 protein. The data contain 80,000 to 95,000 distinct CDR3 sequences, 9% to 15% of them singletons. Source material: whole blood. These receptors were collected from an adult who was a healthcare worker with PCR-confirmed SARS-CoV-2 infection or an uninfected control (not recorded which).

This clonotype occurred a few times. The gene calls are TRBV7-8 and TRBJ2-1; D uncertain. From germline, CDR1 is SGHVS and CDR2 FQNEAQ. This CDR3 is built from 14 residues. Trimming removed 2 bases at V and 7 bases at J, with 12 bases between. DNA for the CDR3: TGTGCCAGCAGCTTAAACCGTATACCAAATGAGCAGTTCTTC. Amino acid sequence: CASSLNRIPNEQFF.

Of note for this clonotype: A read error is possible here, since a much larger clone lies one base away. This chain connects TRBV3-1 to TRBJ2-1, with D unresolved. Germline CDR1 LGHDT, CDR2 YNNKEL (reference sequence). The CDR3 has 15 residues. CDR3 DNA sequence: TGTGCCAGCAGCCAAGCCGGCGAGACCTACAATAAGCAGTTCTTC. This translates into CASSQAGETYNKQFF.

This clonotype was seen a handful of times. The chain links TRBV5-6 to TRBJ1-1; D is unclear. Germline V gene sequence: CDR1 SGHDT, CDR2 YYEEEE. The CDR3 runs to 13 residues. Trimming shortened V by 0 bases and J by 6 bases, and 9 bases separated the two germline ends. The CDR3 region is CASSLDRRAEAFF. Here the CDR3 DNA reads TGTGCCAGCAGCTTGGATCGTCGGGCTGAAGCTTTCTTT. The full variable domain, with the rest looked up from reference TRBV5-6 and TRBJ1-1, is DAGVTQSPTHLIKTRGQQVTLRCSPKSGHDTVSWYQQALGQGPQFIFQYYEEEERQRGNFPDRFSGHQFPNYSSELNVNALLLGDSALYLCASSLDRRAEAFFGQGTRLTVV.

The J gene is TRBJ2-1, the V gene TRBV7-2; the match to TRBD2 covers 7 bases. The CDR3 is 15 amino acids. Germline V gene lookup returns CDR1 SGHTA and CDR2 FQGNSA. The V segment lost 1 base and the J segment 7 bases; nucleotides outside the gene matches: 7. The CDR3 nucleotides are TGTGCCAGCAGCTTAGGCGGGAGCGTAGGGAATGAGCAGTTCTTC. Amino acids: CASSLGGSVGNEQFF.